Following are 15 T cell receptor beta chains from one sample sequenced in a study of shared clonotypes between healthy human individuals. The repertoire was sequenced with immunoSEQ multiplex PCR; TCRdb's copy has only in-frame clones and lacks some. The table includes roughly 2.5 million clones, roughly nine tenths detected once. Sequenced: naive CD4+ T cells sorted from blood. Subset defined: CD45RA+ positively selected. The source of these receptors is a man between 18 and 29 years old in good health.

The chain joins TRBV19 to TRBJ2-7, with D perhaps matching TRBD1 (6 bases). Germline assignment: CDR1 LNHDA and CDR2 SQIVND (reference sequence). The CDR3 covers 14 residues. Trimming pared 3 bases from V and 3 bases from J, leaving 12 bases between. The CDR3 protein is CASSIRDTNYEQYF. The CDR3 DNA follows: TGTGCCAGTAGTATTCGGGACACTAACTACGAGCAGTACTTC.

The V and J genes are TRBV6-6 and TRBJ1-6; D perhaps matches TRBD1 (6 bases). The germline V gene has CDR1 MNHNY and CDR2 SVGAGI (reference sequence). The V gene lost 2 bases and the J gene lost 13 bases, with 21 bases spanning the gap. This CDR3 comprises 16 residues. In DNA, the CDR3 is TGTGCCAGCAGTTACGGGACGGGGGGCATGGTAATGCCCCTCCACTTT. Translating it yields CASSYGTGGMVMPLHF.

The chain links TRBV6-5 to TRBJ1-4, with D possibly TRBD1 on 5 matching bases. The CDR3 contains 15 residues. Germline-derived CDR1 and CDR2 are MNHEY and SVGAGI. V dropped 0 bases and J dropped 5 bases, with 10 bases sitting between them. In DNA, the CDR3 is TGTGCCAGCAGTTACTCGGAAGGGGTGAATGAAAAACTGTTTTTT. This codes for CASSYSEGVNEKLFF.

The chain recombines TRBV4-1 with TRBJ1-4; D may be TRBD1 (6 bases). V lost 5 bases, J lost 0 bases, and 10 bases lay in between. CDR1 MGHRA and CDR2 YSYEKL come from the germline V gene. This CDR3 region has 15 residues. The CDR3 loop is CASSVQGSTNEKLFF. The CDR3 nucleotides are TGCGCCAGCAGCGTTCAGGGGTCAACTAATGAAAAACTGTTTTTT.

This sequence joins TRBV19 and TRBJ2-3, with 8 positions matching TRBD2. The germline CDR1 and CDR2 sequences are LNHDA and SQIVND (reference sequence). This CDR3 is 14 amino acids long. V lost 6 bases, J lost 2 bases, and 4 bases stayed unmatched. The CDR3 DNA is TGTGCCAGTAGCACACTAGCGGTCACAGATACGCAGTATTTT. Its protein is CASSTLAVTDTQYF. Full variable domain (rest looked up from reference TRBV19 and TRBJ2-3): DGGITQSPKYLFRKEGQNVTLSCEQNLNHDAMYWYRQDPGQGLRLIYYSQIVNDFQKGDIAEGYSVSREKKESFPLTVTSAQKNPTAFYLCASSTLAVTDTQYFGPGTRLTVL.

A single count supports this clone. Other DNA sequences in this sample translate to the same CDR3. The V and J genes are TRBV18 and TRBJ1-2, with TRBD1 matching over 9 bases. V was pared by 0 bases and J by 4 bases, with 3 bases of the junction left unmatched. The CDR3 runs to 15 residues. Per the germline V gene, CDR1 is KGHSH and CDR2 is LQKENI. DNA for the CDR3: TGTGCCAGCTCACCACCCACAGGGGGCAGCTATGGCTACACCTTC. Its protein product is CASSPPTGGSYGYTF. Together with reference TRBV18 and TRBJ1-2, the CDR3 gives the full variable domain: NAGVMQNPRHLVRRRGQEARLRCSPMKGHSHVYWYRQLPEEGLKFMVYLQKENIIDESGMPKERFSAEFPKEGPSILRIQQVVRGDSAAYFCASSPPTGGSYGYTFGSGTRLTVV.

The chain recombines TRBV29-1 with TRBJ2-3; 8 nucleotides match TRBD2. Germline lookup yields CDR1 SQVTM and CDR2 ANQGSEA. The CDR3 has 13 residues. The junction had 5 bases not matched to a gene; V was cut back by 7 bases and J by 2 bases. CDR3 sequence (DNA): TGCAGCGCCGGGACTAGGCTCACAGATACGCAGTATTTT. This translates into CSAGTRLTDTQYF.

V usage is TRBV4-1 and J usage is TRBJ2-7; perhaps TRBD2 as D (5 bases). V lost 2 bases and J lost 1, with 9 bases in between. The V gene's germline CDR1 is MGHRA and CDR2 YSYEKL. The CDR3 length is 14 residues. CDR3 residues: CASSQPGKSYEQYF. As DNA, the CDR3 is TGCGCCAGCAGCCAACCGGGGAAATCCTACGAGCAGTACTTC.

The chain is built from TRBV28 and TRBJ1-4, with D unresolved. This CDR3 comprises 15 residues. Germline values: CDR1 MDHEN, CDR2 SYDVKM. The V gene lost 6 bases and the J gene lost 2 bases, with 13 bases spanning the gap. The DNA for the CDR3 is TGTGCCAGCAGGGGCCCCTTGGGTACTAATGAAAAACTGTTTTTT. Translation gives CASRGPLGTNEKLFF.

The gene calls are TRBV7-9 and TRBJ1-6, with 10 bases aligning to TRBD1. With 6 bases clipped from V and 5 bases from J, the junction kept 7 bases outside the gene matches. Germline CDR1 SEHNR, CDR2 FQNEAQ (reference sequence). This CDR3 has 16 amino acids. CDR3 region: CASSSPGQGNNSPLHF. CDR3 DNA sequence: TGTGCCAGCAGTTCACCGGGACAGGGGAATAATTCACCCCTCCACTTT.

The rearrangement joins TRBV6-6 to TRBJ1-1; 9 bases map to TRBD1. V shed 5 bases, J shed 3 bases, and the junction held 4 bases outside the gene matches. This CDR3 is built from 14 residues. Germline V gene sequence: CDR1 MNHNY, CDR2 SVGAGI (reference sequence). Here the CDR3 reads CASSRQGDDTEAFF. The CDR3 region has the DNA TGTGCCAGCAGTAGACAGGGGGATGACACTGAAGCTTTCTTT.

The V gene is TRBV7-2, the J gene TRBJ2-5; no clear D gene. Germline assignment: CDR1 SGHTA and CDR2 FQGNSA. CDR3 size: 14 residues. Trimming took 2 bases from V and 0 from J, leaving 7 bases between them. CDR3 nucleotides: TGTGCCAGCAGCTTATCCCTACACCAAGAGACCCAGTACTTC. Protein: CASSLSLHQETQYF.

J is TRBJ2-3 and V is TRBV11-2, with D perhaps TRBD1 (5 bases). Germline lookup yields CDR1 SGHAT and CDR2 FQNNGV. Trimming removed 1 base from V and 6 bases from J, with 14 bases in between. This CDR3 is 15 amino acids long. DNA of the CDR3: TGTGCCAGCAGCTTAGTAGTTTGGGGCTTTGATACGCAGTATTTT. Translated: CASSLVVWGFDTQYF.

The chain has TRBV10-2 and TRBJ2-7; D is unresolved. In germline, CDR1 is WSHSY, CDR2 SAAADI. The CDR3 spans 14 residues. Trimming pared 6 bases from V and 0 bases from J, leaving 12 bases between. The CDR3 nucleotides are TGCGCCAGCAGGGGCGACTTAAGCTCCTACGAGCAGTACTTC. This encodes CASRGDLSSYEQYF.

This chain uses TRBV6-1 with TRBJ1-1; no clear D. The CDR3 contains 12 residues. The germline V gene has CDR1 MNHNS and CDR2 SASEGT. Trimming pared 8 bases from V and 3 bases from J, leaving 10 bases between. As DNA, the CDR3 is TGTGCCAGCGGTTGGGCTTACACTGAAGCTTTCTTT. It yields the protein CASGWAYTEAFF.